This T cell receptor (beta chain) came from a study of brain T cells in children with intractable seizures. Assay: immunoSEQ multiplex PCR; the TCRdb copy retains only in-frame clones and omits some. Of under 400,000 clones listed, 85% to 95% are singletons. Germline V gene lookup returns CDR1 SGDLS and CDR2 YYNGEE. V dropped 3 bases and J dropped 0 bases, with 13 bases sitting between them. The CDR3 sequence is 17 residues long. Time point: blood from clinic visit 5 months post-surgery; TSC patient then seizure free. Only cases whose brain tissue showed the highest T cell transcript signatures were sequenced. Pre-surgery treatment included at least one anti-epileptic drug.

The sequence derives from a boy less than two years old with tuberous sclerosis and intractable seizures. Sample: peripheral blood, taken about 5 months after surgery. The chain recombines TRBV9 with TRBJ1-6, with D uncertain. The CDR3 spells CASSAPAGGSYNSPLHF. The CDR3 DNA reads as TGTGCCAGCAGCGCACCAGCGGGCGGCTCCTATAATTCACCCCTCCACTTT.